The 13 T cell receptor beta chains presented below share a single source sample, sequenced in a study of PD-L1 blockade in urothelial cancer. Clones were read by immunoSEQ multiplex PCR, and TCRdb kept only the in-frame ones, dropping some. The sample holds approximately 100,000 clones; approximately 85% are singletons and the top ten take about 2.3%. Sequenced material: PBMCs, taken around atezolizumab (anti-PD-L1) treatment. All receptors derive from a man aged 50-59 years with urothelial cancer.

The J gene is TRBJ2-1, the V gene TRBV20-1; the D gene is possibly TRBD2 (6 bases). V lost 4 bases, J lost 8 bases, and 9 bases lay in between. The germline V gene encodes CDR1 DFQATT and CDR2 SNEGSKA (reference sequence). The CDR3 spans 11 residues. CDR3 DNA sequence: TGCAGTGCTAATTGGAGGGATGAGCAGTTCTTC. Translation: CSANWRDEQFF.

The chain carries TRBV28 and TRBJ2-6; 7 nucleotides line up with TRBD1. Losses at the gene ends were 6 bases for V and 0 bases for J; bases not matched to a gene: 11. The length of the CDR3 is 18 residues. Germline V gene lookup returns CDR1 MDHEN and CDR2 SYDVKM. The CDR3 nucleotides read TGTGCCAGCAGACCAACGGGGACAGTAAGCTCTGGGGCCAACGTCCTGACTTTC. It specifies CASRPTGTVSSGANVLTF.

V usage is TRBV30 and J usage is TRBJ1-2, with unresolved D. The CDR3 totals 12 residues. Trimming took off 3 bases at V and 4 bases at J, with 9 bases between the two ends. Germline V lookup: CDR1 GTSNPN, CDR2 SVGIG (reference sequence). CDR3 loop: CAWRRSGYGYTF. CDR3 sequence (DNA): TGTGCCTGGAGAAGGTCGGGCTATGGCTACACCTTC.

The chain couples TRBV19 to TRBJ2-1, with D maybe TRBD2 (6 bases). Germline assignment: CDR1 LNHDA and CDR2 SQIVND (reference sequence). The CDR3 loop spans 15 amino acids. V shed 4 bases and J shed 4 bases, with 14 bases lying between them. The CDR3 region is CASSNRRASYNEQFF. CDR3 bases: TGTGCCAGTAGTAACCGGAGGGCCAGTTACAATGAGCAGTTCTTC.

The chain has TRBV6-1 and TRBJ2-2; D is ambiguous. Germline values: CDR1 MNHNS, CDR2 SASEGT. Trimming took off 6 bases at V and 3 bases at J, with 11 bases between the two ends. The CDR3 has 14 residues. DNA for the CDR3: TGTGCCAGCAGCCGGAACAGAGACACCGGGGAGCTGTTTTTT. This codes for CASSRNRDTGELFF.

CDR3 sequence reads: CASRPGGGWYEQYF. The CDR3 DNA reads TGTGCCAGCCGTCCAGGGGGCGGGTGGTACGAGCAGTACTTC. The chain joins TRBV6-6 to TRBJ2-7, with 8 bases aligning to TRBD1. The CDR3 has 14 amino acids. The junction had 10 bases not matched to a gene; V was cut back by 8 bases and J by 4 bases. Germline V lookup: CDR1 MNHNY, CDR2 SVGAGI (reference sequence).

V is TRBV5-4 and J is TRBJ2-2; 11 bases align to TRBD2. This CDR3 region has 16 residues. The V gene's germline CDR1 is SGHNT and CDR2 YYREEE (reference sequence). V lost 4 bases, J lost 3 bases, and 5 bases stayed unmatched. The DNA for the CDR3 is TGTGCCAGCAGCCCCGGGACTAGCGGTTACACCGGGGAGCTGTTTTTT. Protein product: CASSPGTSGYTGELFF.

The chain is built from TRBV7-2 and TRBJ2-1, with no clear D. This CDR3 region has 14 residues. Germline CDR1 and CDR2: SGHTA and FQGNSA. Trimming removed 4 bases from V and 10 bases from J, with 17 bases in between. In DNA form, the CDR3 reads TGTGCCAGCAGCTCCGTGGATGTAAGGCGGGAGCAGTTCTTC. It yields the protein CASSSVDVRREQFF.

This sequence joins TRBV6-5 and TRBJ2-5; no clear D gene. This CDR3 region has 14 residues. Germline CDR1 MNHEY, CDR2 SVGAGI. V lost 0 bases, J lost 5 bases, and 10 bases lay in between. The DNA for the CDR3 is TGTGCCAGCAGTTACTCGATTCTGAGGGAGACCCAGTACTTC. As protein: CASSYSILRETQYF.

The chain carries TRBV7-3 and TRBJ1-2; TRBD1 matches 8 bases. Trimming removed 4 bases from V and 8 bases from J; junction bases left unmatched: 9. Germline V gives CDR1 SGHTA, CDR2 FQGTGA. This CDR3 region has 14 residues. CDR3 protein: CASSSGQGNFGYTF. For the CDR3, the DNA is TGTGCCAGCAGCTCCGGACAGGGTAACTTCGGCTACACCTTC.

The chain has TRBV27 and TRBJ2-7; the match to TRBD1 covers 7 bases. The CDR3 totals 16 residues. Germline CDR1 is MNHEY and CDR2 is SMNVEV (reference sequence). Losses at the gene ends were 2 bases for V and 0 bases for J; bases not matched to a gene: 7. DNA of the CDR3: TGTGCCAGCAGTTTAGGACGACAGGGCAGCTCCTACGAGCAGTACTTC. The encoded protein is CASSLGRQGSSYEQYF.

The chain combines TRBV9 with TRBJ2-7, with 8 bases fitting TRBD1. The CDR3 loop spans 18 amino acids. After removal of 4 bases from V and 3 bases from J, the junction contained 18 bases not matched to a gene. Germline CDR1 and CDR2: SGDLS and YYNGEE. The CDR3 reads CASSTGTGGPKSLYEQYF. The CDR3 DNA reads as TGTGCCAGCAGCACCGGGACAGGAGGGCCCAAATCCCTCTACGAGCAGTACTTC.

The V call is TRBV5-1, the J call TRBJ2-1; 12 bases map to TRBD2. The CDR3 extends over 18 amino acids. Germline-derived CDR1 and CDR2 are SGHRS and YFSETQ. J gave up 2 bases and V 4 bases, and 10 bases lay outside the gene matches. CDR3 protein: CASSLSGLAGSTYNEQFF. Written as DNA, the CDR3 is TGCGCCAGCAGCCTTAGCGGACTAGCGGGGTCCACCTACAATGAGCAGTTCTTC.